The clone carrying this T cell receptor (beta chain) showed up just a few times. Its antigen is not identified. Germline V gene data show CDR1 as MGHRA and CDR2 as YSYEKL. Trimming cost V 0 bases and J 2 bases, with 11 bases left between them. CDR3 length: 15 residues. The data are from a study of post-analysis software for immune sequencing data. General study results and limits: Multiple sclerosis patients had significantly lower normalized Chao1 diversity than controls. Strong co-clustering by F measure was seen for same-batch samples. Higher frequency in patients than in controls was seen for roughly 5 TRBV segments, with TRBV5-6, TRBV5-1 and TRBV20-1 among them.

Sequencing libraries made from TCR beta cDNA carried unique molecular identifiers. MiXCR, run by TCRdb on the PCR reads, gives a single entry per CDR3 protein. The sample carries about 460,000 distinct CDR3 sequences, around 40% recorded once. This receptor was identified in a girl aged 10 to 17 with multiple sclerosis. The J gene is TRBJ2-7, the V gene TRBV4-1, with D unclear. Source material: blood. CDR3 sequence: CASSQETGFTYEQYF. The CDR3, as DNA: TGCGCCAGCAGCCAAGAAACGGGTTTCACCTACGAGCAGTACTTC.